These T cell receptor beta chains were read from a single sample in a study of cytomegalovirus exposure and HLA in healthy donors. Using immunoSEQ multiplex PCR, the repertoire was profiled, and TCRdb retains in-frame clones only, with some absent. The repertoire has around 130,000 clones, about 83% of them found once; the top ten carry under 2.5%. What was sequenced was PBMCs. Receptor source: a woman in her thirties in good health and CMV-seronegative. Each CDR3 is given with its conserved first and last residue. A D gene is named only where the DNA matches it firmly.

D: TRBD2
V: TRBV27
CDR3: CASRAGLAGDNEQFF

D: .
V: TRBV5-1
CDR3: CASSLGPSNSPLHF

D: TRBD1
V: TRBV18
CDR3: CASSPFRTGIMNTEAFF

D: TRBD1
V: TRBV6-6
CDR3: CASSHRTGSSGNTIYF

D: .
V: TRBV18
CDR3: CASSPRMTYEVTEAFF

D: .
V: TRBV20-1
CDR3: CSARLGEVAF

D: TRBD2
V: TRBV7-8
CDR3: CASSPRGSGGAAGDEQFF

D: .
V: TRBV30
CDR3: CAWSVGTFANNEQFF

D: TRBD1
V: TRBV19
CDR3: CASSIDRFTGGSSEQYF

D: TRBD1
V: TRBV4-1
CDR3: CASSQDLTGTAGVGGYTF

D: TRBD1
V: TRBV4-2
CDR3: CASSPRDRGTGNTIYF

D: TRBD1
V: TRBV6-1
CDR3: CASSGTGKTAEAFF

D: .
V: TRBV9
CDR3: CASSVNRRSQETQYF